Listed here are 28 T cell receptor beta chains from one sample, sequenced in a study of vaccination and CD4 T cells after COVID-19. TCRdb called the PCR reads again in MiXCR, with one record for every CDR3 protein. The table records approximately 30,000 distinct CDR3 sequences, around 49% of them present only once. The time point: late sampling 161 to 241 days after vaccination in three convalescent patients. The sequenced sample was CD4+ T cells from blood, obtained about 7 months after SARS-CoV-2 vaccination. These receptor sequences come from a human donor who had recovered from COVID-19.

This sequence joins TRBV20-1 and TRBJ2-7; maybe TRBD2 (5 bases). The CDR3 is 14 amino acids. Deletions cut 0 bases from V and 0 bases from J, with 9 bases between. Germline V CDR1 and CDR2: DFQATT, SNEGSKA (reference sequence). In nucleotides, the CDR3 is TGCAGTGCTAGAGAAAGCGGCAACTCCTACGAGCAGTACTTC. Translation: CSARESGNSYEQYF.

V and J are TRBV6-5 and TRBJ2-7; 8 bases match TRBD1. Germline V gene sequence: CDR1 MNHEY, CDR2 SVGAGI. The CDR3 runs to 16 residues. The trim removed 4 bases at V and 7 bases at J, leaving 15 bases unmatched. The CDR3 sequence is CASSSSGGTGYGEQYF. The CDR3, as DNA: TGTGCCAGCAGTTCTTCCGGCGGGACAGGTTATGGTGAGCAGTACTTC.

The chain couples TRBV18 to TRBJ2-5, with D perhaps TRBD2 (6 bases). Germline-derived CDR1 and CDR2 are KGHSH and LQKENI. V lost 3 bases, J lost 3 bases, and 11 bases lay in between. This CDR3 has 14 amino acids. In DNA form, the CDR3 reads TGTGCCAGCTCACCGACATCGGGAGAAGAGACCCAGTACTTC. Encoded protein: CASSPTSGEETQYF.

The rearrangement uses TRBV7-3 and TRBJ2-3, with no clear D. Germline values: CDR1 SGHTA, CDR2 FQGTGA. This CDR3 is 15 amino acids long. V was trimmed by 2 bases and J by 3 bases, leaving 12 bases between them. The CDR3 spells CASSLLGASTDTQYF. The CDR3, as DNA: TGTGCCAGCAGCTTACTGGGTGCCTCGACAGATACGCAGTATTTT.

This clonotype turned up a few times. The CDR3 coding sequence is TGTGCCAGCAGTGCCGGTTCTGGTCAGCCCCAGCATTTT. This codes for CASSAGSGQPQHF. The chain carries TRBV2 and TRBJ1-5, with D uncertain. In germline, CDR1 is SNHLY, CDR2 FYNNEI. V lost 4 bases and J lost 6, with 10 bases in between. There are 13 residues in the CDR3.

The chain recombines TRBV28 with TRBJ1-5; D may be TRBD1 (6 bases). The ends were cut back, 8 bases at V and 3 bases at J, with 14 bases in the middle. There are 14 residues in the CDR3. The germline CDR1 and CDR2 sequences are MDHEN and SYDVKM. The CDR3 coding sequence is TGTGCCAGCGGACAGACAGGCTTCAATCAGCCCCAGCATTTT. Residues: CASGQTGFNQPQHF.

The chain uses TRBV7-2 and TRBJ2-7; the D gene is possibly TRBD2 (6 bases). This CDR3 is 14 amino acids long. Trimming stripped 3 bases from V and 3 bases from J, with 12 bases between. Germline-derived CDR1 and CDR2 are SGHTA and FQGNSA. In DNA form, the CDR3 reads TGTGCCAGCAGCTTTACTAGCATTCGCTACGAGCAGTACTTC. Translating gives CASSFTSIRYEQYF.

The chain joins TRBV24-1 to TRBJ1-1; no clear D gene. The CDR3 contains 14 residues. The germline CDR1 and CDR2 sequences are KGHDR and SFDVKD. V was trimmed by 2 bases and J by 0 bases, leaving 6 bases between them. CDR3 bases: TGTGCCACCAGTGATTCGGCCCTGAACACTGAAGCTTTCTTT. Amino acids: CATSDSALNTEAFF.

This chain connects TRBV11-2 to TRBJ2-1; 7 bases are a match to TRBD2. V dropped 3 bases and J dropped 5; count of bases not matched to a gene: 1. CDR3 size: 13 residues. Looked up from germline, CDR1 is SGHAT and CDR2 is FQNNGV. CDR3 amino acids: CASSLGLHNEQFF. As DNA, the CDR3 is TGTGCCAGCAGCTTGGGACTACACAATGAGCAGTTCTTC.

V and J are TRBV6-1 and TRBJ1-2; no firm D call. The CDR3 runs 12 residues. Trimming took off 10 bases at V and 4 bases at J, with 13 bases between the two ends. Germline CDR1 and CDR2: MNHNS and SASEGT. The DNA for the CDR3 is TGTGCCATCGGAGGCCGGTTCTATGGCTACACCTTC. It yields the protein CAIGGRFYGYTF.

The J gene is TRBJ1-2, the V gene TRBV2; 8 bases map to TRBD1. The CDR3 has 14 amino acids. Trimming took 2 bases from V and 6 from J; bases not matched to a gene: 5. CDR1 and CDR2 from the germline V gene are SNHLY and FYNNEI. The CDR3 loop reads CASSEQGAPDGYTF. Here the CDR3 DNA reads TGTGCCAGCAGTGAACAGGGGGCGCCGGATGGCTACACCTTC.

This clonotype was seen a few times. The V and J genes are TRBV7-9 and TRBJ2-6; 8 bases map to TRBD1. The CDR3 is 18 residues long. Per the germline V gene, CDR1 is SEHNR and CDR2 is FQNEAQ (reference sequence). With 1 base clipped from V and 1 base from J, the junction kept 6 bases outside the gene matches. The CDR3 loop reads CASSLVGQDRSGANVLTF. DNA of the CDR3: TGTGCCAGCAGCTTAGTGGGACAGGATAGATCTGGGGCCAACGTCCTGACTTTC.

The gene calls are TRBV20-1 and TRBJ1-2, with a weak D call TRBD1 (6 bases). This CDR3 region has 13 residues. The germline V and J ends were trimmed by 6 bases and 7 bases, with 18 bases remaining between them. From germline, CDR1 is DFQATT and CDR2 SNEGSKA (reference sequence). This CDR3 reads CSAESRGAPGYTF. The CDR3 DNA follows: TGCAGTGCCGAGAGCCGGGGGGCCCCTGGCTACACCTTC.

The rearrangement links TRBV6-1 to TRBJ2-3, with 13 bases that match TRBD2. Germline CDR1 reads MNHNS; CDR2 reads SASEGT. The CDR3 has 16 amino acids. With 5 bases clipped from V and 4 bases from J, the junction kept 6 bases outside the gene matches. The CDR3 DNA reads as TGTGCCAGCAGTCCCTGGACTAGCGGGAGTGCAGATACGCAGTATTTT. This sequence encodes CASSPWTSGSADTQYF.

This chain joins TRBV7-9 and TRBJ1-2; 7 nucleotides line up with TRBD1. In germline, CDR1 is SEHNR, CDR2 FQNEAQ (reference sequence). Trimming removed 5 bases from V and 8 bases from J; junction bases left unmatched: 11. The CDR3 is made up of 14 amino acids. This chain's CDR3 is CASSIDRETYGYTF. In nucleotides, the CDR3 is TGTGCCAGCAGCATCGACAGGGAAACCTACGGCTACACCTTC.

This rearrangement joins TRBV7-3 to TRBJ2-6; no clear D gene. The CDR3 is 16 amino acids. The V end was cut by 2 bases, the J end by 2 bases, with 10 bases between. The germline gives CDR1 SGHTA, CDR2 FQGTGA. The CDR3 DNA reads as TGTGCCAGCAGCTTATTCGACGCTACTGGGGCCAACGTCCTGACTTTC. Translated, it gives CASSLFDATGANVLTF.

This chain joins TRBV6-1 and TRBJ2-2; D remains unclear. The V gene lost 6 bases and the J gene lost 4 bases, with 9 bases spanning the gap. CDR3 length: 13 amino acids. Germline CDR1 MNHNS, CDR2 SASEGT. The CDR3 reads CASRPRITGELFF. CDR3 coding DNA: TGTGCCAGCAGGCCCAGGATCACCGGGGAGCTGTTTTTT.

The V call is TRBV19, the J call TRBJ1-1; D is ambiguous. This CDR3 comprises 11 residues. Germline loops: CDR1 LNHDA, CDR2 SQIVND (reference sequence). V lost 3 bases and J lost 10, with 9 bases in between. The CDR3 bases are TGTGCCAGTAGTATGGATGTCGGAGCTTTCTTT. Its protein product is CASSMDVGAFF.

For the CDR3, the DNA is TGTGCCACCAAGGAAGGAAACATTCAGTACTTC. Protein sequence: CATKEGNIQYF. The V gene is TRBV19, the J gene TRBJ2-4; D is undetermined. The length of the CDR3 is 11 residues. Germline lookup yields CDR1 LNHDA and CDR2 SQIVND (reference sequence). The V end lost 10 bases, the J end lost 6 bases, and 10 bases lay between the germline ends. The whole variable domain, remainder taken from reference TRBV19 and TRBJ2-4, is DGGITQSPKYLFRKEGQNVTLSCEQNLNHDAMYWYRQDPGQGLRLIYYSQIVNDFQKGDIAEGYSVSREKKESFPLTVTSAQKNPTAFYLCATKEGNIQYFGAGTRLSVL.

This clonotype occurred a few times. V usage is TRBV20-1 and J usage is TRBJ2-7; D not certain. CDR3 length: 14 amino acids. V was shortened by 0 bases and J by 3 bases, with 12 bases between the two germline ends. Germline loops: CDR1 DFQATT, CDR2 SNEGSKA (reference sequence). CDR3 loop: CSARDQRNRYEQYF. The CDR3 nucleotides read TGCAGTGCTAGAGACCAGAGAAATCGCTACGAGCAGTACTTC.

The CDR3 DNA sequence: TGTGCCAGCAGTCCGGGACTCAGGAACTGGTTAGGGCAGTTCTTC. This sequence encodes CASSPGLRNWLGQFF. The chain carries TRBV27 and TRBJ2-1; weak D call: TRBD2 (6 bases). Trimming pared 5 bases from V and 12 bases from J, leaving 23 bases between. The germline V gene has CDR1 MNHEY and CDR2 SMNVEV (reference sequence). The CDR3 consists of 15 residues.

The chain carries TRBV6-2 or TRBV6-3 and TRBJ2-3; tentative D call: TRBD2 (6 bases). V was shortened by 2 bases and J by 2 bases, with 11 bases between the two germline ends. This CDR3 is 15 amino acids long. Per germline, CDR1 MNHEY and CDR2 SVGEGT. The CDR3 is CASSYGDFHTDTQYF. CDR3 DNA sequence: TGTGCCAGCAGTTACGGGGACTTCCACACAGATACGCAGTATTTT.

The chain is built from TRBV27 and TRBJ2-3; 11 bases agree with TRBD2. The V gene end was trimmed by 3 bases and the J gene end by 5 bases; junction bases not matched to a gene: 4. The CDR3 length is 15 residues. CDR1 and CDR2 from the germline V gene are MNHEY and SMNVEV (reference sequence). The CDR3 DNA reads TGTGCCAGCAGTTTCACTAGCGGGAGTATAGATACGCAGTATTTT. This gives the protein CASSFTSGSIDTQYF.

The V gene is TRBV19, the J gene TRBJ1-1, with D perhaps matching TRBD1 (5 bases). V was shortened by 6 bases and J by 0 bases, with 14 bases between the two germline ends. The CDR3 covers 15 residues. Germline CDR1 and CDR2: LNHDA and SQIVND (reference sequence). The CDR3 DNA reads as TGTGCCAGTAGGACCCCGGGACGGATGAACACTGAAGCTTTCTTT. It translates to CASRTPGRMNTEAFF.

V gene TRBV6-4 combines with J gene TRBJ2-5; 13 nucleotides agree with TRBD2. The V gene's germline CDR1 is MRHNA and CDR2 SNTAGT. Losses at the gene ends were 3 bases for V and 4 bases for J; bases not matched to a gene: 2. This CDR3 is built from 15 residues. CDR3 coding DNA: TGTGCCAGCAGTGAACTAGCGGGAGGGCCAGAGACCCAGTACTTC. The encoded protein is CASSELAGGPETQYF.

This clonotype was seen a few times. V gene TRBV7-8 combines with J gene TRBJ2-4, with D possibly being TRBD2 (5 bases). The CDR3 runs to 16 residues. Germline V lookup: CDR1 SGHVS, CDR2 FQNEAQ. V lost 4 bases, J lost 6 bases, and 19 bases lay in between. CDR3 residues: CASSSGPDRTVNIQYF. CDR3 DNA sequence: TGTGCCAGCAGCTCCGGACCCGATAGGACTGTAAACATTCAGTACTTC.

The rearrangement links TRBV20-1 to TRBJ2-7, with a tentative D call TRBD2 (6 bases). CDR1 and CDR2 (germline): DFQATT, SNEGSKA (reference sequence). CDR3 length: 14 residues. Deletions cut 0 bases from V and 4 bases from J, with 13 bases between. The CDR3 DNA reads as TGCAGTGCTAGAGATCTTCAGGACTATTACGAGCAGTACTTC. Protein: CSARDLQDYYEQYF.

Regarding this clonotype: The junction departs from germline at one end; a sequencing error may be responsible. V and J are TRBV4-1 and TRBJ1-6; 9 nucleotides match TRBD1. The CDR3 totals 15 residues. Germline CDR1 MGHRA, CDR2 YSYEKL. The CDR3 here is CASTQTQGARSPLHF. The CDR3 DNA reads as TGCGCCAGCACCCAAACACAGGGGGCAAGGTCACCCCTCCACTTT.